These 14 T cell receptor beta chains share one sample of origin, sequenced in a study of pediatric ulcerative colitis. The rectum was sampled with one to two pinch biopsies at colonoscopy. Repertoires were generated with immunoSEQ multiplex PCR, while TCRdb's copy carries only in-frame clones and drops some. In the table there are tens of thousands of clones, 71% of which are singletons. The specimen sequenced was gut tissue. The origin of the receptors is a boy younger than 18 with severe ulcerative colitis.

CDR3 residues: CASSPRQASYEQYF. CDR3 DNA sequence: TGTGCCAGCAGCCCCCGACAGGCGAGCTACGAGCAGTACTTC. The chain has TRBV9 and TRBJ2-7; weak D call: TRBD1 (6 bases). Trimming stripped 4 bases from V and 3 bases from J, with 14 bases between. Germline V gene sequence: CDR1 SGDLS, CDR2 YYNGEE. The CDR3 is made up of 14 amino acids.

The chain combines TRBV29-1 with TRBJ1-2; D uncertain. The CDR3 spans 12 residues. The germline CDR1 and CDR2 sequences are SQVTM and ANQGSEA. Trimming removed 3 bases from V and 0 bases from J, with 5 bases in between. The CDR3 protein is CSVDSANYGYTF. CDR3 coding DNA: TGCAGCGTTGACAGTGCTAACTATGGCTACACCTTC.

The genes are TRBV5-6 and TRBJ1-1, with no clear D. Per the germline V gene, CDR1 is SGHDT and CDR2 is YYEEEE. The CDR3 sequence is 14 residues long. Trimming removed 5 bases at V and 1 base at J, with 12 bases between. The CDR3 loop reads CASSFPGSNTEAFF. CDR3 bases: TGTGCCAGCAGTTTCCCCGGGTCGAACACTGAAGCTTTCTTT.

The CDR3, as DNA: TGCAGCGTTGTGCCTAGCGGGGTCACAGATACGCAGTATTTT. It encodes CSVVPSGVTDTQYF. The chain carries TRBV29-1 and TRBJ2-3, with 9 bases that match TRBD2. The V gene end was trimmed by 4 bases and the J gene end by 2 bases; junction bases not matched to a gene: 4. The CDR3 contains 14 residues. Germline V gives CDR1 SQVTM, CDR2 ANQGSEA.

In this sample, this clone is medium-sized (0.01 to 0.1%). V gene TRBV19 combines with J gene TRBJ1-6; 7 bases agree with TRBD1. The V segment lost 5 bases and the J segment 7 bases; nucleotides outside the gene matches: 11. CDR1 is LNHDA and CDR2 is SQIVND in the germline V gene (reference sequence). CDR3 length: 16 amino acids. CDR3 protein: CASSVPPGTANSPLHF. CDR3 coding DNA: TGTGCCAGTAGTGTTCCGCCCGGGACAGCGAATTCACCCCTCCACTTT.

V is TRBV6-1 and J is TRBJ1-6; D remains unclear. The CDR3 has 16 amino acids. Trimming pared 1 base from V and 4 bases from J, leaving 11 bases between. Germline values: CDR1 MNHNS, CDR2 SASEGT. In nucleotides, the CDR3 is TGTGCCAGCAGTGAAGAATGGAGGGCGTATAATTCACCCCTCCACTTT. It yields the protein CASSEEWRAYNSPLHF.

This sequence joins TRBV2 and TRBJ1-2; no clear D gene. Germline-derived CDR1 and CDR2 are SNHLY and FYNNEI. Trimming pared 6 bases from V and 4 bases from J, leaving 12 bases between. The CDR3 contains 13 residues. CDR3 region: CASRPFGSYGYTF. CDR3 sequence (DNA): TGTGCCAGCAGGCCGTTTGGTTCCTATGGCTACACCTTC.

The V call is TRBV5-4, the J call TRBJ2-2, with unresolved D. Between the trimmed V and J ends, which lost 0 bases and 5 bases, there was a span of 5 bases. Germline V gives CDR1 SGHNT, CDR2 YYREEE (reference sequence). The CDR3 covers 13 residues. The CDR3 DNA follows: TGTGCCAGCAGCTTGGTACAGACCGGGGAGCTGTTTTTT. The encoded protein is CASSLVQTGELFF.

The V and J genes are TRBV7-9 and TRBJ1-5, with 9 bases fitting TRBD1. Per germline, CDR1 SEHNR and CDR2 FQNEAQ (reference sequence). CDR3 length equals 14 residues. With V trimmed by 5 bases and J by 11 bases, 10 bases remained unmatched. The CDR3 coding sequence is TGTGCCAGCAGCCCACAGGGGGCCGTACGAGCCCAGCATTTT. It is translated as CASSPQGAVRAQHF.

The chain links TRBV11-2 to TRBJ2-3; perhaps TRBD2 as D (6 bases). The CDR3 runs 17 residues. V lost 5 bases and J lost 2, with 20 bases in between. Germline V gene data show CDR1 as SGHAT and CDR2 as FQNNGV. The CDR3 nucleotides read TGTGCCAGCAGCGAAGGGGTACGGGGGAGTGTCACAGATACGCAGTATTTT. It is translated as CASSEGVRGSVTDTQYF.

This clone was observed once. The J gene is TRBJ2-2, the V gene TRBV19, with 16 bases identical to TRBD2. The ends lost 8 bases at V and 7 bases at J; junction bases unmatched: 16. The germline V gene has CDR1 LNHDA and CDR2 SQIVND (reference sequence). This CDR3 is built from 19 residues. CDR3 residues: CASRDPGLAGGQILGELFF. CDR3 coding DNA: TGTGCCAGTCGTGACCCGGGACTAGCGGGGGGGCAAATCCTCGGGGAGCTGTTTTTT. Full variable domain (rest looked up from reference TRBV19 and TRBJ2-2): DGGITQSPKYLFRKEGQNVTLSCEQNLNHDAMYWYRQDPGQGLRLIYYSQIVNDFQKGDIAEGYSVSREKKESFPLTVTSAQKNPTAFYLCASRDPGLAGGQILGELFFGEGSRLTVL.

The rearrangement uses TRBV6-4 and TRBJ1-6, with TRBD1 matching 7 bases. The CDR3 extends over 14 amino acids. Germline CDR1 reads MRHNA; CDR2 reads SNTAGT. Trimming removed 6 bases from V and 6 bases from J; junction bases left unmatched: 5. The CDR3 is CASSPGTANSPLHF. The CDR3 DNA reads TGTGCCAGCAGCCCCGGGACAGCTAATTCACCCCTCCACTTT.

This chain connects TRBV11-3 to TRBJ2-5; D is undetermined. There are 17 residues in the CDR3. V lost 2 bases and J 1 base, leaving 17 bases between the germline ends. Germline V gene lookup returns CDR1 SGHNT and CDR2 YENEEA. CDR3 sequence reads: CASSLLPKGKIQETQYF. CDR3 nucleotides: TGTGCCAGCAGCTTACTTCCGAAGGGAAAGATCCAAGAGACCCAGTACTTC. The full variable domain, completed using reference TRBV11-3 and TRBJ2-5, is EAGVVQSPRYKIIEKKQPVAFWCNPISGHNTLYWYLQNLGQGPELLIRYENEEAVDDSQLPKDRFSAERLKGVDSTLKIQPAELGDSAVYLCASSLLPKGKIQETQYFGPGTRLLVL.

This clone has a single count. The chain is built from TRBV15 and TRBJ1-5; D gene unclear. The germline CDR1 and CDR2 sequences are LNHNV and YYDKDF (reference sequence). V lost 5 bases and J 8 bases, leaving 19 bases between the germline ends. The CDR3 totals 15 residues. This CDR3 is CATSSPGQGEEPQHF. CDR3 sequence (DNA): TGTGCCACCAGCTCTCCCGGGCAAGGAGAAGAGCCCCAGCATTTT.